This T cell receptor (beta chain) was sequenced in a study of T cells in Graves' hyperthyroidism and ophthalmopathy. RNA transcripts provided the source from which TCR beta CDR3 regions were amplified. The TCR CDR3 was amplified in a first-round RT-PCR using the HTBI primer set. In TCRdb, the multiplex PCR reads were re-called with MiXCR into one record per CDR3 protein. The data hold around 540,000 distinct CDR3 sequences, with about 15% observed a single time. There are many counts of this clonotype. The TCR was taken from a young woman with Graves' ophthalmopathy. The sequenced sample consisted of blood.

CDR3 bases: TGTGCCAGCAGTTTTGTCCGAGGACTAGCCAACTCCTACGAGCAGTACTTC. Residues: CASSFVRGLANSYEQYF. The chain links TRBV12-3 or TRBV12-4 to TRBJ2-7; 8 bases match TRBD2. The CDR3 sequence is 17 residues long. Trimming cost V 3 bases and J 0 bases; bases outside gene matches: 10.